These 9 T cell receptor beta chains were sequenced from one sample in a study of shared clonotypes between healthy human individuals. TCRdb keeps only in-frame clones here, not all; method: immunoSEQ multiplex PCR. The table has fewer than 1.6 million clones, approximately 98.5% seen once. The sequenced sample was naive CD4+ T cells sorted from blood. Subset specified: CD45RA+ positively selected. These receptor sequences come from a man younger than 40 in good health.

This chain uses TRBV15 with TRBJ1-2; TRBD1 is a possible D gene (5 bases). V gave up 5 bases and J gave up 2 bases, with 6 bases separating them. The CDR3 spans 12 residues. Germline V gene data show CDR1 as LNHNV and CDR2 as YYDKDF (reference sequence). CDR3 in amino acids: CATSQGNYGYTF. The CDR3 DNA sequence: TGTGCCACCAGCCAGGGAAACTATGGCTACACCTTC.

V gene TRBV18 combines with J gene TRBJ1-5; the D gene is possibly TRBD1 (6 bases). The CDR3 is made up of 15 amino acids. V was clipped by 0 bases and J by 6 bases, with 12 bases between them. Per the germline V gene, CDR1 is KGHSH and CDR2 is LQKENI. For the CDR3, the DNA is TGTGCCAGCTCACCACCGAGCAGGGGTGGTCAGCCCCAGCATTTT. Protein sequence: CASSPPSRGGQPQHF. Variable domain in full (rest from reference TRBV18 and TRBJ1-5): NAGVMQNPRHLVRRRGQEARLRCSPMKGHSHVYWYRQLPEEGLKFMVYLQKENIIDESGMPKERFSAEFPKEGPSILRIQQVVRGDSAAYFCASSPPSRGGQPQHFGDGTRLSIL.

This rearrangement joins TRBV6-1 to TRBJ2-7; 12 bases line up with TRBD1. Looked up from germline, CDR1 is MNHNS and CDR2 is SASEGT. This CDR3 is 14 amino acids long. The V segment lost 6 bases and the J segment 5 bases; nucleotides outside the gene matches: 5. The CDR3 DNA sequence: TGTGCCAGCAGAGGAGGGACAGGGGGCAACGAGCAGTACTTC. Translation gives CASRGGTGGNEQYF.

The chain links TRBV28 to TRBJ2-1; D remains unclear. The ends were cut back, 4 bases at V and 7 bases at J, with 14 bases in the middle. In germline, CDR1 is MDHEN, CDR2 SYDVKM. The CDR3 loop spans 14 amino acids. The CDR3 sequence is CASSSDPGRNEQFF. CDR3 nucleotide sequence: TGTGCCAGCAGTTCGGATCCTGGCAGGAATGAGCAGTTCTTC.

CDR3 sequence: CASSLSSTSGGEQYF. The CDR3, as DNA: TGTGCCAGCAGTTTATCTTCGACTAGCGGGGGCGAGCAGTACTTC. The V gene is TRBV27, the J gene TRBJ2-7; TRBD2 agrees at 12 bases. CDR3 length equals 15 residues. Germline V lookup: CDR1 MNHEY, CDR2 SMNVEV (reference sequence). With V trimmed by 0 bases and J by 6 bases, 3 bases remained unmatched.

This clone was found once. The chain combines TRBV5-1 with TRBJ2-6; maybe TRBD1 (5 bases). Germline loops: CDR1 SGHRS, CDR2 YFSETQ. V was trimmed by 6 bases and J by 3 bases, leaving 25 bases between them. CDR3 length equals 19 residues. Here the CDR3 reads CASTQQDPGWMIGANVLTF. CDR3 DNA sequence: TGCGCCAGCACCCAGCAGGATCCAGGGTGGATGATTGGGGCCAACGTCCTGACTTTC.

The chain combines TRBV9 with TRBJ2-7; tentatively, D is TRBD2 (5 bases). CDR1 is SGDLS and CDR2 is YYNGEE in the germline V gene. The V end lost 0 bases, the J end lost 3 bases, and 13 bases lay between the germline ends. The CDR3 runs 15 residues. The CDR3 DNA follows: TGTGCCAGCAGCGTAGCTCCCGGGAAAGACTACGAGCAGTACTTC. Its translation is CASSVAPGKDYEQYF.

The V call is TRBV27, the J call TRBJ2-5; D gene uncertain. Germline CDR1 reads MNHEY; CDR2 reads SMNVEV (reference sequence). CDR3 size: 12 residues. The V and J ends lost 3 bases and 7 bases respectively, with 9 bases between them. Written as DNA, the CDR3 is TGTGCCAGCAGTTTCCGCATAGGGACCCAGTACTTC. Translation: CASSFRIGTQYF.

The chain uses TRBV7-2 and TRBJ1-3; the D is unclear. V was cut by 5 bases and J by 0 bases, with 8 bases left in between. The CDR3 has 14 residues. Germline V lookup: CDR1 SGHTA, CDR2 FQGNSA. The CDR3 DNA follows: TGTGCCAGCAGCCAATACAGCTCTGGAAACACCATATATTTT. Translation gives CASSQYSSGNTIYF. The whole variable domain, filled in from reference TRBV7-2 and TRBJ1-3, reads GAGVSQSPSNKVTEKGKDVELRCDPISGHTALYWYRQSLGQGLEFLIYFQGNSAPDKSGLPSDRFSAERTGGSVSTLTIQRTQQEDSAVYLCASSQYSSGNTIYFGEGSWLTVV.